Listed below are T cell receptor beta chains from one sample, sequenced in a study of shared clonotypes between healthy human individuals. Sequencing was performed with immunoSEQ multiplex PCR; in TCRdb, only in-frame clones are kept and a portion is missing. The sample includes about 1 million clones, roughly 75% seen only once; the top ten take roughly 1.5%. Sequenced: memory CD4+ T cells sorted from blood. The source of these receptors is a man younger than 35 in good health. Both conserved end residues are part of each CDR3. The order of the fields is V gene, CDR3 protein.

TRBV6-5,CASSSRDRGNQPQHF
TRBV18,CASSPERSTYEQYF
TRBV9,CASSVAGTGGDSPLHF
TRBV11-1,CASSSPWTGSTDTQYF
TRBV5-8,CASSLEGDEQYF
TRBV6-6,CASSYSTRQPQHF
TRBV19,CASSIQGTQYF
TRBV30,CAWSVQGGTDTQYF
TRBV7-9,CASSLTQVYEQYF
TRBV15,CATSREGNYNSPLHF
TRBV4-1,CASRLTGLAGGSHTGELFF
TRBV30,CAWRLARSGNTIYF
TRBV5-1,CASSLAGGRWDEQFF
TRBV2,CASSEPTSGRDETQYF
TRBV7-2,CASAFFGYNEQFF
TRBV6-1,CASSEARHEQYF
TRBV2,CASSRLGNEQFF
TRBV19,CASSSQGAGGELFF
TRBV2,CASPGQGASYGYTF
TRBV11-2,CASSRGTAAETQYF
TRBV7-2,CASSLRQETQYF
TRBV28,CASSSTGRWSPLHF
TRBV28,CASSLRSDESGANVLTF
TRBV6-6,CASSYSAGGTEAFF
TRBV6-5,CASSRETGLGNTIYF
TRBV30,CAWSGGDGQPQHF
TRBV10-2,CASSESRTGRFSGANVLTF
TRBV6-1,CASREVGGYGYTF
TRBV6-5,CASSYRTGGTEAFF
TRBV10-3,CAISGLGRAGEAFF
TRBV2,CASSGGQLGEQYF
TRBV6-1,CASSDVRGRYTGELFF
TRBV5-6,CASSLDRNVRTAFF
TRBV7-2,CASSFTRGSYEQYF
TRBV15,CATSRESYGYTF
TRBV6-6,CAGGQGAGTEAFF
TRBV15,CATSKVQGPNSPLHF
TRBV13,CASSFRSGANVLTF
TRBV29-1,CSVAFMGRQGHEQYF
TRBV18,CASSPAGDEQYF
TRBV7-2,CASSSERGDTQYF
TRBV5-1,CASSLRTSGNLISSYNEQFF
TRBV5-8,CASSLASGSTDTQYF
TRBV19,CASSIERMNTEAFF
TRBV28,CASSLAGANTDTQYF
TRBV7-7,CASKRGTSVNGELFF
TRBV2,CASSETGGPTNSPLHF
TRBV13,CASSHPDFQETQYF
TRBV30,CAWRPRGALETQYF
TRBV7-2,CASSLARAGEGKQYF
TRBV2,CASSGRGLVNEQFF
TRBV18,CASSSGVAVYGEQYF
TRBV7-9,CVTGRKEKLFF
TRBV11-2,CASTDREPGNTIYF
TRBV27,CASSIGYPYNEQFF